Given below is one TCR beta chain in context. Individuals drawn from about 26 US areas were roughly 18 to 100 years old. Within 2 weeks before study entry, exposed participants met a COVID-19 case. Original processing notes: Amplification with reference gene primers provided the estimates of nucleated cell counts. Some clones are missing from TCRdb's copy, which holds only in-frame ones; the method was immunoSEQ multiplex PCR. Clonal size and the V and J genes are those of that table, whereas D and trimming came from the DNA. The data contain approximately 250,000 clones, 88% of them singletons. The source of the sample is a study of blood T cell repertoires in COVID-19. Study information: The cDNA or gDNA used as material had been derived from T cells, B-cell-depleted T cells, or PBMCs.

Trimming pared 0 bases from V and 1 base from J, leaving 6 bases between. CDR3 length equals 14 residues. From germline, CDR1 is SGHAT and CDR2 FQNNGV. The chain is built from TRBV11-2 and TRBJ1-1; D is ambiguous. The TCR comes from a woman between 35 and 50 years old who had been exposed to COVID-19. Sequencing was done on a sample of PBMCs or T cells enriched from blood (not recorded which). The CDR3 bases are TGTGCCAGCAGCTTAGATCAGGCGAACACTGAAGCTTTCTTT. Its translation is CASSLDQANTEAFF.